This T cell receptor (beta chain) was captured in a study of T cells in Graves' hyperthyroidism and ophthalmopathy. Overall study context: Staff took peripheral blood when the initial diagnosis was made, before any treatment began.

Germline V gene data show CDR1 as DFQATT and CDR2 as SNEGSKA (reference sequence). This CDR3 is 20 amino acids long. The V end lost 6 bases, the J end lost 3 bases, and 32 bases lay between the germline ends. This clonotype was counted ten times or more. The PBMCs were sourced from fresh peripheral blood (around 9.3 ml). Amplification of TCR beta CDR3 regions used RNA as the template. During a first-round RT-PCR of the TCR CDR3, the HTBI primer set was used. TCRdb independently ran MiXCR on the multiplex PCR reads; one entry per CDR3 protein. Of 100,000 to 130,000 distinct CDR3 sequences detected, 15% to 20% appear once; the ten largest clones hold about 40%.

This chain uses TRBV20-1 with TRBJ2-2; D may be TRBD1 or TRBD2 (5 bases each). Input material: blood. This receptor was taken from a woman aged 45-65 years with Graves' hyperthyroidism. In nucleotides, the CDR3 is TGCAGTGCCGAATCACCCCTCATGGAGGACACCAATCGGGACACCGGGGAGCTGTTTTTT. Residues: CSAESPLMEDTNRDTGELFF.